The 19 T cell receptor beta chains below come from one sample, sequenced in a study of vaccination effects on CD4 cells after COVID-19. CD4+ T cells specific for antigen were expanded with viral peptide pools by the ViraFEST assay before sequencing. Following culture for approximately 11 days, CD4+ T cells were isolated. SARS-CoV-2 infection was confirmed by PCR in the person between March and December 2020. What these receptors recognize is not known. Assay used: immunoSEQ multiplex PCR; TCRdb lists only in-frame clones, some missing. The table includes more than 20,000 clones, 69% detected once. This material consisted of CD4+ T cells from PBMCs cultured with SARS-CoV-2 spike peptides, taken before COVID-19 vaccination. These receptor sequences come from a human donor who had a prior SARS-CoV-2 infection.

The rearrangement uses TRBV19 and TRBJ1-1; D is possibly TRBD1 (5 bases). Germline lookup yields CDR1 LNHDA and CDR2 SQIVND (reference sequence). The CDR3 extends over 13 amino acids. The ends were cut back, 3 bases at V and 11 bases at J, with 16 bases in the middle. The CDR3 spells CASSIIAGPSAFF. CDR3 nucleotide sequence: TGTGCCAGTAGTATTATCGCAGGGCCGTCTGCTTTCTTT.

The V gene is TRBV27, the J gene TRBJ2-7; TRBD2 aligns across 8 bases. After removal of 0 bases from V and 3 bases from J, the junction contained 10 bases not matched to a gene. CDR1 MNHEY and CDR2 SMNVEV come from the germline V gene (reference sequence). The CDR3 runs to 17 residues. Here the CDR3 reads CASSLSKGGAGDYEQYF. The CDR3 coding sequence is TGTGCCAGCAGTTTATCGAAGGGAGGAGCGGGGGACTACGAGCAGTACTTC.

The chain employs TRBV2 and TRBJ1-2; TRBD1 might be the D (5 bases). V was clipped by 2 bases and J by 3 bases, with 13 bases between them. This CDR3 contains 15 residues. From germline, CDR1 is SNHLY and CDR2 FYNNEI. CDR3 DNA sequence: TGTGCCAGCAGTGAATTGGGGGGGTCGGACTATGGCTACACCTTC. This sequence encodes CASSELGGSDYGYTF.

The genes are TRBV7-8 and TRBJ2-1; D ambiguous. There are 14 residues in the CDR3. Germline CDR1 reads SGHVS; CDR2 reads FQNEAQ. V was clipped by 2 bases and J by 4 bases, with 9 bases between them. Written as DNA, the CDR3 is TGTGCCAGCAGCTTATTTCTGGATTACAATGAGCAGTTCTTC. Its protein product is CASSLFLDYNEQFF.

The rearrangement joins TRBV7-3 to TRBJ2-1, with TRBD2 matching 9 bases. J gave up 4 bases and V 5 bases, and 9 bases lay outside the gene matches. This CDR3 is 16 amino acids long. Germline assignment: CDR1 SGHTA and CDR2 FQGTGA. For the CDR3, the DNA is TGTGCCAGCAGCCCAGGGGCGGGGGGGCCGTACAATGAGCAGTTCTTC. Amino acids: CASSPGAGGPYNEQFF.

The V and J genes are TRBV15 and TRBJ2-7; D may be TRBD2 (6 bases). Germline CDR1 is LNHNV and CDR2 is YYDKDF (reference sequence). The V end was cut by 0 bases, the J end by 5 bases, with 14 bases between. The CDR3 is 15 residues long. CDR3: CATSRDRGTSHEQYF. CDR3 bases: TGTGCCACCAGCAGAGATAGGGGAACTAGCCACGAGCAGTACTTC.

A few counts support this clone. V gene TRBV12-5 combines with J gene TRBJ2-1; D remains ambiguous. CDR3 length: 15 residues. Per the germline V gene, CDR1 is LGHNT and CDR2 is FRNRAP. V lost 0 bases and J 0 bases, leaving 6 bases between the germline ends. CDR3 amino acids: CASGLVRGSYNEQFF. The CDR3, as DNA: TGTGCTAGTGGTTTGGTCCGTGGCTCCTACAATGAGCAGTTCTTC.

The rearrangement links TRBV30 to TRBJ2-1; 15 nucleotides agree with TRBD2. The germline V gene encodes CDR1 GTSNPN and CDR2 SVGIG (reference sequence). V was pared by 1 base and J by 12 bases, with 10 bases of the junction left unmatched. The CDR3 extends over 16 amino acids. CDR3 sequence: CAWSAAGTSGRPVQFF. DNA of the CDR3: TGTGCCTGGAGTGCAGCCGGGACTAGCGGGAGGCCGGTGCAGTTCTTC.

The chain is built from TRBV4-3 and TRBJ1-5; D gene unclear. Per the germline V gene, CDR1 is LGHNA and CDR2 is YSLEER. CDR3 length equals 16 residues. V was clipped by 3 bases and J by 8 bases, with 20 bases between them. CDR3 region: CASSHGGEGSCEPQHF. The CDR3 DNA is TGCGCCAGCAGCCACGGCGGGGAAGGCTCTTGTGAGCCCCAGCATTTT.

This clone was found a few times. The chain has TRBV18 and TRBJ2-7, with 7 positions matching TRBD2. The CDR3 runs to 20 residues. Unmatched junction bases numbered 21, after V lost 3 bases and J lost 1 base. The germline gives CDR1 KGHSH, CDR2 LQKENI. CDR3 nucleotides: TGTGCCAGCTCACCCTCCCTGACTAGCCCCCACTCCCCCTGGTCCTACGAGCAGTACTTC. Encoded protein: CASSPSLTSPHSPWSYEQYF.

The chain combines TRBV2 with TRBJ2-5; TRBD2 matches at 7 bases. Germline trimming cut 5 bases from V and 5 bases from J; bases unmatched to any gene: 8. CDR3 length: 14 residues. Germline V CDR1 and CDR2: SNHLY, FYNNEI. The CDR3: CASSPGTNMETQYF. DNA for the CDR3: TGTGCCAGCAGTCCCGGGACTAACATGGAGACCCAGTACTTC.

This clone appeared a few times. The rearrangement uses TRBV11-2 and TRBJ1-1, with a weak D call TRBD1 (5 bases). The CDR3 contains 13 residues. Trimming left V 1 base short and J 3 bases short, with 6 bases between. Germline V lookup: CDR1 SGHAT, CDR2 FQNNGV. The CDR3 sequence: CASSLVGDTEAFF. The CDR3 region has the DNA TGTGCCAGCAGCTTAGTAGGGGACACTGAAGCTTTCTTT.

The chain employs TRBV6-5 and TRBJ1-5; D not certain. In germline, CDR1 is MNHEY, CDR2 SVGAGI. This CDR3 region has 11 residues. Trimming pared 7 bases from V and 5 bases from J, leaving 6 bases between. CDR3 DNA: TGTGCCAGCAAAGAAGATCAGCCCCAGCATTTT. This translates into CASKEDQPQHF.

This chain connects TRBV6-1 to TRBJ2-1, with a tentative D call TRBD2 (6 bases). Trimming pared 1 base from V and 3 bases from J, leaving 16 bases between. This CDR3 is 17 amino acids long. The V gene's germline CDR1 is MNHNS and CDR2 SASEGT. As DNA, the CDR3 is TGTGCCAGCAGTGAAGTTCTCGGGAGCGGGTTCTACAATGAGCAGTTCTTC. Protein product: CASSEVLGSGFYNEQFF.

Here the CDR3 reads CASSPGQGVANEKLFF. The CDR3, as DNA: TGTGCCAGCAGCCCGGGACAGGGCGTCGCTAATGAAAAACTGTTTTTT. V gene TRBV5-6 combines with J gene TRBJ1-4, with 9 bases fitting TRBD1. Germline loops: CDR1 SGHDT, CDR2 YYEEEE. The CDR3 runs to 16 residues. After removal of 4 bases from V and 3 bases from J, the junction contained 7 bases not matched to a gene.

The rearrangement joins TRBV2 to TRBJ1-6; a possible D gene is TRBD1 (6 bases). V lost 4 bases and J 10 bases, leaving 14 bases between the germline ends. In germline, CDR1 is SNHLY, CDR2 FYNNEI. This CDR3 is 14 amino acids long. The CDR3: CASSVGGAGSPLHF. The CDR3 DNA reads as TGTGCCAGCAGTGTGGGGGGCGCAGGCTCACCCCTCCACTTT.

This clone qualifies as medium-sized (0.01 to 0.1%). This chain joins TRBV5-4 and TRBJ1-2; weak D call: TRBD1 (5 bases). This CDR3 region has 15 residues. From germline, CDR1 is SGHNT and CDR2 YYREEE (reference sequence). Trimming pared 3 bases from V and 4 bases from J, leaving 16 bases between. The CDR3 DNA reads TGTGCCAGCAGCTCTCCAAACGACAGAGTCTATGGCTACACCTTC. This translates into CASSSPNDRVYGYTF.

This chain links TRBV7-9 with TRBJ2-3; D is possibly TRBD2 (6 bases). CDR3 length: 16 residues. V was pared by 0 bases and J by 1 base, with 11 bases between. The germline V gene encodes CDR1 SEHNR and CDR2 FQNEAQ (reference sequence). CDR3 bases: TGTGCCAGCAGCTTAGCGCGGAGGGGAGGCACAGATACGCAGTATTTT. This sequence encodes CASSLARRGGTDTQYF.

This chain uses TRBV5-1 with TRBJ2-5; perhaps TRBD1 as D (6 bases). V was cut by 0 bases and J by 5 bases, with 17 bases left in between. Per germline, CDR1 SGHRS and CDR2 YFSETQ. This CDR3 region has 16 residues. CDR3 loop: CASSLGGGYPLETQYF. CDR3 coding DNA: TGCGCCAGCAGCTTGGGAGGGGGATACCCCTTGGAGACCCAGTACTTC.